The source of this TCR beta chain is a study of blood T cell repertoires in COVID-19. Per the study methods: Amplified reference gene primers provided the basis for estimating nucleated cell counts. Measured with immunoSEQ multiplex PCR; TCRdb has only the in-frame clones, and not every one. The V and J calls and clone size are taken from that table; D and trimming were inferred from the DNA. The sample includes about 210,000 clones, 65% to 90% of them seen just once. Germline V gives CDR1 SGHNT, CDR2 YENEEA. The CDR3 totals 16 residues. V was clipped by 1 base and J by 0 bases; unmatched bases: 3. The material sequenced was peripheral blood. This TCR derives from a man aged 35 to 55 who had recovered from COVID-19. V is TRBV11-3 and J is TRBJ2-3; 8 bases fit TRBD2. CDR3 nucleotides: TGTGCCAGCAGCTTAGGGACTAGCTGGAGCACAGATACGCAGTATTTT. This translates into CASSLGTSWSTDTQYF.